The rows below give T cell receptor beta chains drawn from one sample of a study of siplizumab effects on memory and regulatory T cells. Produced via immunoSEQ multiplex PCR; TCRdb's table is partial and in-frame only. Of some 87,000 clones in the sample, over 80% were seen once. The specimen was CD4+ T cells sorted from blood. These TCRs come from a human donor in good health. Both conserved end residues are part of each CDR3. The D gene is left open where the match is weak. Clone size is shown for a subset of rows, as once, few, many or a class of expanded clone.

J: TRBJ2-7; V: TRBV10-3; D: .; size: few; CDR3: CAISVEGNEQYF; DNA: TGTGCCATCAGTGTGGAAGGGAACGAGCAGTACTTC
J: TRBJ2-2; V: TRBV4-2; D: TRBD2; size: .; CDR3: CASAIAGDHTGELFF; DNA: TGTGCCAGCGCCATAGCGGGGGATCACACCGGGGAGCTGTTTTTT
J: TRBJ1-2; V: TRBV30; D: TRBD1; size: .; CDR3: CAWTPGQSTGYTF; DNA: TGTGCCTGGACGCCGGGACAGTCGACTGGCTACACCTTC
J: TRBJ2-2; V: TRBV19; D: .; size: once; CDR3: CASSAGPNTGELFF; DNA: TGTGCCAGTAGTGCCGGGCCTAACACCGGGGAGCTGTTTTTT
J: TRBJ2-2; V: TRBV4-3; D: TRBD1; size: few; CDR3: CASSQGQGVNTGELFF; DNA: TGCGCCAGCAGCCAGGGACAGGGAGTAAACACCGGGGAGCTGTTTTTT
J: TRBJ2-4; V: TRBV19; D: TRBD2; size: .; CDR3: CASRVSGALKNIQYF; DNA: TGTGCCAGTAGGGTTAGCGGGGCGTTGAAAAACATTCAGTACTTC
J: TRBJ2-3; V: TRBV28; D: TRBD2; size: .; CDR3: CASSTGLAGTDTQYF; DNA: TGTGCCAGCAGTACGGGACTAGCGGGGACAGATACGCAGTATTTT
J: TRBJ2-3; V: TRBV5-1; D: .; size: .; CDR3: CASHQSTDTQYF; DNA: TGCGCCAGCCATCAAAGCACAGATACGCAGTATTTT
J: TRBJ1-2; V: TRBV27; D: .; size: .; CDR3: CASSGDGPYGYTF; DNA: TGTGCCAGCAGTGGGGACGGGCCGTATGGCTACACCTTC
J: TRBJ2-1; V: TRBV2; D: .; size: .; CDR3: CASSAGLYNEQFF; DNA: TGTGCCAGCAGTGCGGGACTCTACAATGAGCAGTTCTTC
J: TRBJ1-1; V: TRBV15; D: .; size: medium-sized; CDR3: CATSRDKNTEAFF; DNA: TGTGCCACCAGCAGGGATAAGAACACTGAAGCTTTCTTT
J: TRBJ2-5; V: TRBV20-1; D: .; size: .; CDR3: CSALAYETQYF; DNA: TGCAGTGCTCTCGCCTACGAGACCCAGTACTTC
J: TRBJ2-5; V: TRBV14; D: .; size: .; CDR3: CASSQVSQTQYF; DNA: TGTGCCAGCAGCCAAGTTTCGCAGACCCAGTACTTC
J: TRBJ2-7; V: TRBV10-2; D: TRBD1; size: once; CDR3: CASRRTGSSYEQYF; DNA: TGCGCCAGTCGTCGGACAGGCAGCTCCTACGAGCAGTACTTC
J: TRBJ2-3; V: TRBV6-1; D: .; size: .; CDR3: CASRGASTDTQYF; DNA: TGTGCCAGCAGGGGGGCTAGCACAGATACGCAGTATTTT
J: TRBJ2-7; V: TRBV4-1; D: .; size: .; CDR3: CASSQQGWPLEQYF; DNA: TGCGCCAGCAGCCAACAGGGGTGGCCGCTCGAGCAGTACTTC
J: TRBJ1-3; V: TRBV6-1; D: .; size: .; CDR3: CASFSYSGNTIYF; DNA: TGTGCCAGCTTCAGTTACTCTGGAAACACCATATATTTT
J: TRBJ2-1; V: TRBV7-9; D: TRBD2; size: once; CDR3: CASSPTSGRAGNEQFF; DNA: TGTGCCAGCAGCCCAACCAGCGGGAGGGCCGGGAATGAGCAGTTCTTC
J: TRBJ2-5; V: TRBV18; D: TRBD2; size: once; CDR3: CASSARLAGRQETQYF; DNA: TGTGCCAGCTCAGCCCGACTAGCGGGCCGCCAAGAGACCCAGTACTTC
J: TRBJ2-1; V: TRBV27; D: TRBD2; size: .; CDR3: CASWGGRDTNEQFF; DNA: TGTGCCAGCTGGGGCGGGAGGGATACCAATGAGCAGTTCTTC
J: TRBJ1-2; V: TRBV30; D: .; size: .; CDR3: CAWRGQYYGYTF; DNA: TGTGCCTGGCGAGGACAGTACTATGGCTACACCTTC
J: TRBJ2-7; V: TRBV7-2; D: TRBD1; size: .; CDR3: CASSARPGQGPYEQYF; DNA: TGTGCCAGCAGCGCCAGACCGGGACAGGGGCCCTACGAGCAGTACTTC